This T cell receptor beta chain was sequenced for a study of blood T cell repertoires in COVID-19. Study-level background: PBMCs, B-cell-depleted T cells, or T cells provided the cDNA or gDNA that made up the material.

Residents of over 20 US areas, aged about 18 to 95 years, made up the participants. Donors were grouped by their self-reported clinical history. Germline CDR1 reads LGHNA; CDR2 reads YNFKEQ. This CDR3 is built from 17 residues. The trim removed 1 base at V and 5 bases at J, leaving 12 bases unmatched. In the study's own analysis: From reference gene primer amplification, estimates of nucleated cell counts were derived. Clones were sequenced by immunoSEQ multiplex PCR, and TCRdb holds only the in-frame ones, with some missing. V and J calls and clone size are given by that table; D and trimming were obtained from the DNA. This table holds 200,000 to 250,000 clones, around 89% found once.

Sequenced sample: PBMCs or T cells enriched from blood (not recorded which). The chain recombines TRBV4-2 with TRBJ2-3, with 7 positions matching TRBD2. The clonotype was recovered from a woman aged 25 to 39 who had recovered from COVID-19. The CDR3 bases are TGTGCCAGCAGCCAAGTCGATCTAGCGGATATTGGAGATACGCAGTATTTT. Its protein is CASSQVDLADIGDTQYF.